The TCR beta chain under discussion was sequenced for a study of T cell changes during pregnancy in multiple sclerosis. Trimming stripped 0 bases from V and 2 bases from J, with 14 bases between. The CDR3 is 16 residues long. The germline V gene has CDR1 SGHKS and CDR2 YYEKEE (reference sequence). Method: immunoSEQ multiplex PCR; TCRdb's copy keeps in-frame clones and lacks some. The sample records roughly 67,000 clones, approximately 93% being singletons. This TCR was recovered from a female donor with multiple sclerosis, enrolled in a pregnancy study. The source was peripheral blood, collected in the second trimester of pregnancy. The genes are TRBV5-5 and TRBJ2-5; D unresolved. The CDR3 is CASSLARAAWQETQYF. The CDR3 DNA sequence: TGTGCCAGCAGCTTGGCCCGCGCGGCCTGGCAAGAGACCCAGTACTTC.